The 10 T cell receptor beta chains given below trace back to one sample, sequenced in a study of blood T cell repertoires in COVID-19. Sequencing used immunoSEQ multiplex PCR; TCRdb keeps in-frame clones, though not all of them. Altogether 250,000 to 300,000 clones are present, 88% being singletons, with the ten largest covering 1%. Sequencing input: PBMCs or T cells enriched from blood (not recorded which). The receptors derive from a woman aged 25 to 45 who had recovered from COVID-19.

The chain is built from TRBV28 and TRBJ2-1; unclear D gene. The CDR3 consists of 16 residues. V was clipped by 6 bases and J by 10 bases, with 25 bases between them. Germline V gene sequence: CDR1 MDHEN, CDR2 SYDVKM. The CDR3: CASSQFGSPIQSEQFF. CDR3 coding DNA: TGTGCCAGCAGCCAATTCGGGTCCCCAATCCAATCCGAGCAGTTCTTC.

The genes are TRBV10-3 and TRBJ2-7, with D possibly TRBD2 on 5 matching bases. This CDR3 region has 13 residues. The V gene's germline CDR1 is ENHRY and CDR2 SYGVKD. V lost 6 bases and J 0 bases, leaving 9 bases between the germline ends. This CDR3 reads CAISGDYSYEQYF. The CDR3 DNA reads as TGTGCCATCAGCGGAGACTACTCCTACGAGCAGTACTTC.

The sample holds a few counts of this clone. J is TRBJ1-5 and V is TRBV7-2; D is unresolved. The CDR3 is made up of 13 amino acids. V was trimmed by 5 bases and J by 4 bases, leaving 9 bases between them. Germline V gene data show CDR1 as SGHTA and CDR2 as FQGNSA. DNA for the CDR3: TGTGCCAGCAGCGCGGAACCGAATCAGCCCCAGCATTTT. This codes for CASSAEPNQPQHF.

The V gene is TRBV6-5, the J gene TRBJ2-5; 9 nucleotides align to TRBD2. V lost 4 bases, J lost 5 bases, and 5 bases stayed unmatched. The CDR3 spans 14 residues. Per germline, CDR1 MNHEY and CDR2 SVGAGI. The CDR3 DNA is TGTGCCAGCAGTTTTTCGAGCGGGGGGGAGACCCAGTACTTC. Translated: CASSFSSGGETQYF.

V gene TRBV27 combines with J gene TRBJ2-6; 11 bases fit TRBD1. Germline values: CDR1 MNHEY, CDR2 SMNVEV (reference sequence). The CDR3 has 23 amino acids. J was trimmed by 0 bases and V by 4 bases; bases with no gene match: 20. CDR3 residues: CASSSSSLLPRTGGFSGANVLTF. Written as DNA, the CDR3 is TGTGCCAGCAGTTCATCATCCTTATTACCCAGGACAGGGGGCTTCTCTGGGGCCAACGTCCTGACTTTC.

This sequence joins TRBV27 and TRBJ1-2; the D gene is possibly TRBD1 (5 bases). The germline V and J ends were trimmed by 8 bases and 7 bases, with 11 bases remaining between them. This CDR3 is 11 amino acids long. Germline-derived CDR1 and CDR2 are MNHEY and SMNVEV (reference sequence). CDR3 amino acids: CASLSGGGYTF. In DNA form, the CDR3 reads TGTGCCAGCTTGTCCGGGGGTGGCTACACCTTC.

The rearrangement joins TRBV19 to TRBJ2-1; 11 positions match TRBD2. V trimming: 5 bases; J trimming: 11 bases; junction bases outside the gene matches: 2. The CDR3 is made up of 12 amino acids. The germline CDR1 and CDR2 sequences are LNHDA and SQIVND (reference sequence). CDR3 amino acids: CASSASGRKQFF. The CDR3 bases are TGTGCCAGTAGTGCTAGCGGGAGGAAGCAGTTCTTC.

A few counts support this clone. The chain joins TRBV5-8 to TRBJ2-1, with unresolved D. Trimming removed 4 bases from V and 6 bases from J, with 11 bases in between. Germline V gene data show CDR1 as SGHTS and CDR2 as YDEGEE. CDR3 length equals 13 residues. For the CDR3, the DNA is TGTGCCAGCAGCCCGCGACACGGCAATGAGCAGTTCTTC. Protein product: CASSPRHGNEQFF. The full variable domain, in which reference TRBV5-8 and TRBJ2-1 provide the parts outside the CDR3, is EAGVTQSPTHLIKTRGQQATLRCSPISGHTSVYWYQQALGLGLQFLLWYDEGEERNRGNFPPRFSGRQFPNYSSELNVNALELEDSALYLCASSPRHGNEQFFGPGTRLTVL.

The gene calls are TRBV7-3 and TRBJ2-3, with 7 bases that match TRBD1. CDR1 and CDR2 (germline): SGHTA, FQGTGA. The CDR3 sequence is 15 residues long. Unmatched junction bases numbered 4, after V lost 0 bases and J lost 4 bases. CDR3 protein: CASSLTSTGSDTQYF. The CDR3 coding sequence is TGTGCCAGCAGCTTAACGTCGACAGGGTCAGATACGCAGTATTTT.

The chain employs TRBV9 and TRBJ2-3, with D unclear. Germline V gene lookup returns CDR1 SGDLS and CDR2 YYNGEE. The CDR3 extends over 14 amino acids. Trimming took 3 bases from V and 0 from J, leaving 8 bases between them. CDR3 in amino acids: CASSALTSTDTQYF. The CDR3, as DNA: TGTGCCAGCAGCGCACTAACTAGCACAGATACGCAGTATTTT.